The rows below give T cell receptor beta chains drawn from one sample of a study of technical replicates of blood from a handful of donors. TCRdb's table, derived via immunoSEQ multiplex PCR, lists solely in-frame clones and lacks some. The repertoire holds about 50,000 clones, with 92% as singletons. The sample taken for sequencing was PBMCs. The origin of the receptors is a human donor in good health. Some clones in this sample may be carry-over from other donors' samples. Both conserved end residues are part of each CDR3. Each record gives: J gene, V gene, CDR3 protein.

TRBJ2-7,TRBV10-2,CASRKGLAGSIYEQYF
TRBJ1-2,TRBV6-6,CASSTGGQGGYGYTF
TRBJ2-7,TRBV4-2,CASSQDSAGGGGSREQYF
TRBJ2-7,TRBV29-1,CSVLGQGTYEQYF
TRBJ2-1,TRBV5-8,CASSLRGSTGYNEQFF
TRBJ2-3,TRBV7-9,CASSRHGGATDTQYF
TRBJ2-7,TRBV7-2,CASSLGLGTSPLEQYF
TRBJ2-1,TRBV4-2,CASSREGLAGDNEQFF
TRBJ2-3,TRBV2,CASSVKLQSTDTQYF
TRBJ1-1,TRBV18,CASSPGAGAEAFF
TRBJ1-2,TRBV6-5,CASSQGTGGYGYTF
TRBJ1-5,TRBV4-3,CASSQDTGSEKPQHF
TRBJ2-7,TRBV4-3,CASSQERDSSYEQYF
TRBJ1-1,TRBV5-1,CASSLETGLNTEAFF
TRBJ1-4,TRBV10-3,CAISESESRGKLFF
TRBJ2-5,TRBV9,CASSVGSSGGHRETQYF
TRBJ2-3,TRBV7-9,CASSLLSLNTDTQYF
TRBJ1-1,TRBV5-6,CASIKERGMYSEAFF
TRBJ1-1,TRBV15,CATSREDRNTEAFF
TRBJ2-7,TRBV5-1,CASSLPSAEQYF
TRBJ1-5,TRBV4-2,CASSREGGQGIGSNQPQHF
TRBJ1-5,TRBV7-6,CASRFYSNQPQHF
TRBJ1-1,TRBV18,CASSPPMGRGSEAFF
TRBJ1-5,TRBV6-1,CASNVGENQPQHF
TRBJ1-6,TRBV11-2,CASSARTGDNSPLHF
TRBJ1-6,TRBV27,CASSLLTSGRSPLHF
TRBJ2-2,TRBV11-2,CASSSQGGGVNTGELFF
TRBJ2-7,TRBV2,CASRGTPAGREQYF
TRBJ2-5,TRBV5-1,CASSRGTSPAQETQYF
TRBJ1-2,TRBV2,CASSPESRGGYTF
TRBJ2-3,TRBV2,CASTRRGEDTQYF
TRBJ1-2,TRBV25-1,CASRETGTSGNGYTF
TRBJ2-5,TRBV7-6,CASSLAAGFGETQYF
TRBJ2-6,TRBV11-2,CASSLRDSYVSGANVLTF
TRBJ2-2,TRBV5-6,CASSHGQGRTGELFF
TRBJ2-3,TRBV7-9,CASSLALSVDTQYF
TRBJ2-3,TRBV19,CASSILAGTQYF
TRBJ2-7,TRBV7-9,CASSLGGRYEQYF
TRBJ2-5,TRBV9,CASSTRRESVETQYF
TRBJ2-5,TRBV7-7,CASSLAMGGQETQYF
TRBJ2-2,TRBV7-8,CASSLARRLARTGELFF
TRBJ2-3,TRBV20-1,CSAIGDTQYF
TRBJ2-2,TRBV7-3,CASSEGLAENTGELFF
TRBJ1-4,TRBV5-1,CASSFRGEGEKLFF
TRBJ2-2,TRBV11-2,CASSSYTGELFF
TRBJ2-5,TRBV5-1,CASSMVGGVAMTQYF
TRBJ2-4,TRBV6-1,CASSESLAGVNIQYF
TRBJ1-1,TRBV6-4,CASSDSPDRNTEAFF
TRBJ2-7,TRBV5-4,CASSPAGGGLEQYF
TRBJ1-1,TRBV9,CASSVTSGAPNTEAFF
TRBJ2-7,TRBV27,CASSLSKSQPGAYEQYF
TRBJ2-7,TRBV4-2,CASSQELAGSYEQYF
TRBJ2-7,TRBV25-1,CASSGLGGKQYF
TRBJ1-5,TRBV2,CASRREPNQPQHF
TRBJ1-1,TRBV2,CASSVNMNTEAFF
TRBJ2-5,TRBV6-6,CASSYSLAESGETQYF
TRBJ1-2,TRBV5-1,CASSPPETTKDGYTF
TRBJ1-5,TRBV15,CATSRARQDHNQPQHF
TRBJ1-6,TRBV5-4,CASRKQGVNNSPLHF